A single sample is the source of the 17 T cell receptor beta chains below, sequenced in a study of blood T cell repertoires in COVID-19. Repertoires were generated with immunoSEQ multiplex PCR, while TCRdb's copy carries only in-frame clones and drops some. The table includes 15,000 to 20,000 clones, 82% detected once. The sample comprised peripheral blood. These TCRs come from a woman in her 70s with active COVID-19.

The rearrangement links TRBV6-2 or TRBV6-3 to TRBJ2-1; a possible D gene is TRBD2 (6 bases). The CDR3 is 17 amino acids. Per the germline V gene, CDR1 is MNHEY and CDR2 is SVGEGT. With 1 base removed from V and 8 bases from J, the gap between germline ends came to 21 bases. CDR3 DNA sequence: TGTGCCAGCAGTTACTTACTAGCCCGGTCAACGCTGGATGAGCAGTTCTTC. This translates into CASSYLLARSTLDEQFF.

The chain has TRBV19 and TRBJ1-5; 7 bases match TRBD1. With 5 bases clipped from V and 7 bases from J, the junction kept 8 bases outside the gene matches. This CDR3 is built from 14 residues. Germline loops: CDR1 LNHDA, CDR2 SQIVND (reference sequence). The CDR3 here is CASSLTGEAQPQHF. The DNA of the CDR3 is TGTGCCAGTAGTCTCACAGGGGAAGCGCAGCCCCAGCATTTT. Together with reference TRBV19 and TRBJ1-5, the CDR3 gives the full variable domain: DGGITQSPKYLFRKEGQNVTLSCEQNLNHDAMYWYRQDPGQGLRLIYYSQIVNDFQKGDIAEGYSVSREKKESFPLTVTSAQKNPTAFYLCASSLTGEAQPQHFGDGTRLSIL.

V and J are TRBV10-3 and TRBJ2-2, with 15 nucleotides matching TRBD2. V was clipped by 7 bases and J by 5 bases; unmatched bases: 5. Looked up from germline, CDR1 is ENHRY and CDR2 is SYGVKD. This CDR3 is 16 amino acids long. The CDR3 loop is CAINGLAGGPTGELFF. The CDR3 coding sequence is TGTGCCATCAACGGACTAGCGGGAGGGCCTACCGGGGAGCTGTTTTTT.

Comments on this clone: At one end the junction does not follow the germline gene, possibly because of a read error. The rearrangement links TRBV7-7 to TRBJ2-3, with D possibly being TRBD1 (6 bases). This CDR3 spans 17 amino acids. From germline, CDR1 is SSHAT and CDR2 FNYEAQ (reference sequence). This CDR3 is CASSLATGTLGTDTQYF. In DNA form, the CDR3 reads TGTGCTAGCAGCTTAGCCACAGGGACCCTAGGCACAGATACGCAGTATTTT.

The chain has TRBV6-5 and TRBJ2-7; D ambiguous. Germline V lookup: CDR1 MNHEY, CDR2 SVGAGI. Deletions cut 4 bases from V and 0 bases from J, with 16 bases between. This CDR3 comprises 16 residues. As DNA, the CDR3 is TGTGCCAGCAGTTCGTATATCGCAGGAAGCTCCTACGAGCAGTACTTC. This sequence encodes CASSSYIAGSSYEQYF.

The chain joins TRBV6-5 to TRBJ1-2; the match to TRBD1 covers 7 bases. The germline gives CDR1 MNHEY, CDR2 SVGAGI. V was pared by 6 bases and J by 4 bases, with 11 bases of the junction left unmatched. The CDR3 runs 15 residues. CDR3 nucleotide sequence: TGTGCCAGCAGGGTACGACAGGGTGGGGGCTATGGCTACACCTTC. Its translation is CASRVRQGGGYGYTF.

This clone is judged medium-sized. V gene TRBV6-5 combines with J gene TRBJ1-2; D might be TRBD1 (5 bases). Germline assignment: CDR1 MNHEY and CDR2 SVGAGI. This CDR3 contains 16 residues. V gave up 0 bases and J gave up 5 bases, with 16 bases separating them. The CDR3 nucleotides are TGTGCCAGCAGTTACTCAATCCAGGGAACCCGATATGGCTACACCTTC. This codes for CASSYSIQGTRYGYTF.

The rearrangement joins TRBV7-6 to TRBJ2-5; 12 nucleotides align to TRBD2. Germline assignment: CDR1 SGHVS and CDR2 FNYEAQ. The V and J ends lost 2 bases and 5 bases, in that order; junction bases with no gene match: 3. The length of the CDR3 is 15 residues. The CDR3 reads CASSLTSGRHETQYF. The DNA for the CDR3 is TGTGCCAGCAGCTTAACTAGCGGGAGGCACGAGACCCAGTACTTC.

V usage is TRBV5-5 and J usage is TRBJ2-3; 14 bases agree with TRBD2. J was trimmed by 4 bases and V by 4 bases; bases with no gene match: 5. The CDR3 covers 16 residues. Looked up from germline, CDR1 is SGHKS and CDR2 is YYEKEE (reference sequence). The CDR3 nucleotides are TGTGCCAGCAGCAGGACTAGCGGGAGGTTGGCAGATACGCAGTATTTT. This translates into CASSRTSGRLADTQYF.

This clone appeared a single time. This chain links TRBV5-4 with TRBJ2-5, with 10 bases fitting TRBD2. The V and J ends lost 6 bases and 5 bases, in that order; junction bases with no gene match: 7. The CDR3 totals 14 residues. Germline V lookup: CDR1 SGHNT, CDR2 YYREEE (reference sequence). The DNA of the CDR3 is TGTGCCAGCAAACCTAGCGGGAGTCTGGAGACCCAGTACTTC. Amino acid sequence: CASKPSGSLETQYF.

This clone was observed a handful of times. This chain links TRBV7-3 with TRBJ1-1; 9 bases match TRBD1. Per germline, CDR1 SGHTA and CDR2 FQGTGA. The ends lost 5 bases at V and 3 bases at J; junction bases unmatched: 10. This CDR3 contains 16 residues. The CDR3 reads CASSPQGAQRDTEAFF. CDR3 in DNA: TGTGCCAGCAGCCCACAGGGGGCGCAAAGGGACACTGAAGCTTTCTTT.

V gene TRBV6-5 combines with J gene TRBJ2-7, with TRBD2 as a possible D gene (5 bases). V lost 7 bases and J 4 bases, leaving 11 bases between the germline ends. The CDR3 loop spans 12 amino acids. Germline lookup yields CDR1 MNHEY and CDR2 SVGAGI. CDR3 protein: CASNHGVYEQYF. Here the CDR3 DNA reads TGTGCCAGCAATCACGGGGTGTACGAGCAGTACTTC.

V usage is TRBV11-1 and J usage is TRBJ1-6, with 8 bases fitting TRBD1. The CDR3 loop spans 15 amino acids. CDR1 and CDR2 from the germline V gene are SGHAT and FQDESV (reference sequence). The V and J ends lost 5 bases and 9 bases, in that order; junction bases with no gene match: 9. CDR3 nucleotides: TGTGCCAGCAGCCCGCGGACAGGGACGATTTCACCCCTCCACTTT. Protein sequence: CASSPRTGTISPLHF.

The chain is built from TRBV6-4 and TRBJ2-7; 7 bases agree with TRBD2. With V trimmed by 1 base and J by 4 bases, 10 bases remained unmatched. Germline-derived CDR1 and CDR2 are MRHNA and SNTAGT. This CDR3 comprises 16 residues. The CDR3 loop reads CASSDCLREILYEQYF. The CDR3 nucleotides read TGTGCCAGCAGTGACTGCCTGCGGGAGATTTTGTACGAGCAGTACTTC.

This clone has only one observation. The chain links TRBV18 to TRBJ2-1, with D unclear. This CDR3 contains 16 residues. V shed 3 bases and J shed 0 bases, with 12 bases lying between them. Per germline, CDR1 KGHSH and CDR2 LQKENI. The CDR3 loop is CASSPPVGFSYNEQFF. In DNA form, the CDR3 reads TGTGCCAGCTCACCGCCGGTCGGGTTCTCCTACAATGAGCAGTTCTTC.

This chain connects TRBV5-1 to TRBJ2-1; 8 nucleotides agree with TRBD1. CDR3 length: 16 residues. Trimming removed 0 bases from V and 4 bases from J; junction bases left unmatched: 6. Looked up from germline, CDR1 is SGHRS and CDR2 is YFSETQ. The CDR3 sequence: CASSLGTGRAYNEQFF. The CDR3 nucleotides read TGCGCCAGCAGCTTGGGGACAGGGCGGGCGTACAATGAGCAGTTCTTC.

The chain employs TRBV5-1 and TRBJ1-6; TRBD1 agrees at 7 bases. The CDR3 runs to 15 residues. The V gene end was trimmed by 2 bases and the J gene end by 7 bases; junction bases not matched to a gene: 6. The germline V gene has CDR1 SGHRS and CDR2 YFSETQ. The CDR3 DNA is TGCGCCAGCAGCTTAGAGGGGGCGCGGAATTCACCCCTCCACTTT. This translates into CASSLEGARNSPLHF.